The 25 T cell receptor beta chains below come from one sample, sequenced in a study of response to subunit inactivated influenza vaccine. Each CDR3 protein is one row after TCRdb ran MiXCR on the RT-PCR reads. This table has about 650,000 distinct CDR3 sequences, about 15% appearing once. The starting material was PBMCs from blood, obtained 14 to 15 days before vaccination. The receptor set was obtained from a man aged 45 to 65 who received an inactivated influenza vaccine.

The chain links TRBV5-5 to TRBJ2-5; D possibly uses TRBD1 or TRBD2 (5 bases each). The germline V gene encodes CDR1 SGHKS and CDR2 YYEKEE (reference sequence). V was pared by 4 bases and J by 5 bases, with 18 bases between. This CDR3 is 15 amino acids long. CDR3 DNA: TGTGCCAGCAGCCAGATGGGGGTTGAGGGCGAGACCCAGTACTTC. Translated, it gives CASSQMGVEGETQYF. The variable domain in full, completed from reference TRBV5-5 and TRBJ2-5, reads DAGVTQSPTHLIKTRGQQVTLRCSPISGHKSVSWYQQVLGQGPQFIFQYYEKEERGRGNFPDRFSARQFPNYSSELNVNALLLGDSALYLCASSQMGVEGETQYFGPGTRLLVL.

This clonotype came up a few times. The chain combines TRBV7-8 with TRBJ2-1; 13 bases fit TRBD2. Germline trimming cut 5 bases from V and 0 bases from J; bases unmatched to any gene: 10. The V gene's germline CDR1 is SGHVS and CDR2 FQNEAQ. The CDR3 is made up of 19 amino acids. CDR3 in DNA: TGTGCCAGCAGCCCCAGACTAGCGGGGGGCACACACTCCTACAATGAGCAGTTCTTC. Its protein product is CASSPRLAGGTHSYNEQFF.

The rearrangement links TRBV20-1 to TRBJ2-3; 11 bases agree with TRBD2. The V gene's germline CDR1 is DFQATT and CDR2 SNEGSKA (reference sequence). CDR3 length: 14 amino acids. Trimming took 5 bases from V and 5 from J; bases not matched to a gene: 6. Here the CDR3 DNA reads TGCAGTGCTCCTAGCGGGGGGATCGGAGATACGCAGTATTTT. Translated: CSAPSGGIGDTQYF.

This clonotype was counted a few times. The chain has TRBV10-3 and TRBJ2-6; D may be TRBD2 (7 bases). The CDR3 extends over 16 amino acids. CDR1 is ENHRY, CDR2 SYGVKD, per germline. With 8 bases removed from V and 2 bases from J, the gap between germline ends came to 16 bases. The CDR3: CAIGMGGLAGANVLTF. The CDR3 bases are TGTGCCATCGGGATGGGGGGGCTGGCTGGGGCCAACGTCCTGACTTTC.

This chain connects TRBV6-2 or TRBV6-3 to TRBJ2-3, with unresolved D. The germline CDR1 and CDR2 sequences are MNHEY and SVGEGT. The CDR3 extends over 13 amino acids. Trimming removed 7 bases at V and 6 bases at J, with 14 bases between. DNA of the CDR3: TGTGCCAGCACTCCCCCTGGGTGGGATACGCAGTATTTT. Translation: CASTPPGWDTQYF.

This clonotype was detected a few times. The CDR3 sequence: CASSSRQAKSTDTQYF. The CDR3 nucleotides read TGTGCCAGCAGCTCGAGACAGGCAAAGAGCACAGATACGCAGTATTTT. The gene calls are TRBV7-2 and TRBJ2-3; D might be TRBD1 (6 bases). The CDR3 loop spans 16 amino acids. Between the trimmed V and J ends, which lost 4 bases and 0 bases, there was a span of 14 bases. Per the germline V gene, CDR1 is SGHTA and CDR2 is FQGNSA.

The gene calls are TRBV20-1 and TRBJ2-5, with 11 nucleotides matching TRBD1. The CDR3 sequence is 16 residues long. The J segment lost 5 bases and the V segment lost 0 bases, leaving 8 bases of the junction unmatched. Germline CDR1 DFQATT, CDR2 SNEGSKA (reference sequence). This CDR3 reads CSARDLSDRGLETQYF. The CDR3 nucleotides are TGCAGTGCTAGAGATCTTTCGGACAGGGGGCTGGAGACCCAGTACTTC.

This clonotype was seen more than once but under ten times. The chain has TRBV9 and TRBJ1-1, with unresolved D. CDR1 and CDR2 (germline): SGDLS, YYNGEE. The CDR3 is 15 residues long. V gave up 3 bases and J gave up 1 base, with 13 bases separating them. CDR3 protein: CASSAEGRGNTEAFF. The DNA of the CDR3 is TGTGCCAGCAGCGCCGAGGGTCGGGGGAACACTGAAGCTTTCTTT.

CDR3 sequence (DNA): TGTGCCAGTTTGACGACAGGCCTTGGGACACCCCTCCACTTT. This gives the protein CASLTTGLGTPLHF. The chain is built from TRBV19 and TRBJ1-6, with D maybe TRBD1 (6 bases). V lost 8 bases, J lost 11 bases, and 19 bases lay in between. CDR3 length: 14 amino acids. Per germline, CDR1 LNHDA and CDR2 SQIVND (reference sequence).

This clonotype was recorded at least ten times. CDR3 in DNA: TGTGCCAGCAGTTTACTCATGAACACTGAAGCTTTCTTT. Amino acids: CASSLLMNTEAFF. The chain uses TRBV12-3 or TRBV12-4 and TRBJ1-1; D is ambiguous. The CDR3 is made up of 13 amino acids. V lost 2 bases to trimming and J lost 0 bases, with 4 bases between them.

The chain has TRBV28 and TRBJ2-1; no clear D. Germline V gene lookup returns CDR1 MDHEN and CDR2 SYDVKM. V lost 6 bases, J lost 4 bases, and 10 bases lay in between. The CDR3 contains 13 residues. For the CDR3, the DNA is TGTGCCAGCAGAACCAAAATGTACAATGAGCAGTTCTTC. Its protein product is CASRTKMYNEQFF.

This clonotype has at least ten counts. V and J are TRBV28 and TRBJ1-1, with D unresolved. The germline V gene has CDR1 MDHEN and CDR2 SYDVKM. Trimming stripped 3 bases from V and 0 bases from J, with 2 bases between. The CDR3 covers 12 residues. CDR3 in DNA: TGTGCCAGCAGTTTTCTGAACACTGAAGCTTTCTTT. It is translated as CASSFLNTEAFF.

This clonotype occurred a few times. The chain combines TRBV6-2 or TRBV6-3 with TRBJ2-3; D may match TRBD1 or TRBD2 (5 bases each). The CDR3 consists of 18 residues. V lost 2 bases, J lost 0 bases, and 18 bases lay in between. The V gene's germline CDR1 is MNHEY and CDR2 SVGEGT. CDR3 sequence: CASSYGQGGGSSTDTQYF. CDR3 in DNA: TGTGCCAGCAGTTACGGTCAGGGTGGAGGATCTAGCACAGATACGCAGTATTTT.

This clonotype has only a few counts. The J gene is TRBJ2-7, the V gene TRBV7-2; the D is unclear. This CDR3 region has 16 residues. V was pared by 5 bases and J by 0 bases, with 17 bases between. The germline V gene encodes CDR1 SGHTA and CDR2 FQGNSA. In DNA, the CDR3 is TGTGCCAGCAGCCTAAGGACCGGGTTTAGCTCCTACGAGCAGTACTTC. Translating gives CASSLRTGFSSYEQYF. The whole variable domain, filled in from reference TRBV7-2 and TRBJ2-7, reads GAGVSQSPSNKVTEKGKDVELRCDPISGHTALYWYRQSLGQGLEFLIYFQGNSAPDKSGLPSDRFSAERTGGSVSTLTIQRTQQEDSAVYLCASSLRTGFSSYEQYFGPGTRLTVT.

Only a few counts were recorded for this clonotype. V and J are TRBV28 and TRBJ2-1; 9 bases are a match to TRBD2. Germline V gene lookup returns CDR1 MDHEN and CDR2 SYDVKM. V gave up 7 bases and J gave up 4 bases; unmatched junction bases: 5. The CDR3 runs 14 residues. CDR3 in amino acids: CASKPGLAYNEQFF. The CDR3 region has the DNA TGTGCCAGCAAACCGGGACTAGCTTACAATGAGCAGTTCTTC.

This clonotype has just a few counts. The J gene is TRBJ1-1, the V gene TRBV7-9, with D unresolved. The CDR3 extends over 13 amino acids. V was pared by 2 bases and J by 6 bases, with 10 bases between. Per the germline V gene, CDR1 is SEHNR and CDR2 is FQNEAQ (reference sequence). The CDR3 DNA reads as TGTGCCAGCAGCTTAACGAGGTGGGCTGAAGCTTTCTTT. Translated: CASSLTRWAEAFF.

The CDR3, as DNA: TGCAGTGGGTTAAGCGGGAGGAACTCCTACGAGCAGTACTTC. Its translation: CSGLSGRNSYEQYF. This chain connects TRBV20-1 to TRBJ2-7; 9 nucleotides line up with TRBD2. J was trimmed by 0 bases and V by 7 bases; bases with no gene match: 7. The CDR3 has 14 residues. Germline V gene sequence: CDR1 DFQATT, CDR2 SNEGSKA (reference sequence).

This clonotype was counted only a few times. The gene calls are TRBV5-1 and TRBJ2-7; D is perhaps TRBD2 (6 bases). CDR3 size: 18 residues. V lost 0 bases and J lost 2, with 21 bases in between. The V gene's germline CDR1 is SGHRS and CDR2 YFSETQ. In nucleotides, the CDR3 is TGCGCCAGCAGCTTGGAACCCGCGGATCCCTCGGGGGCCTACGAGCAGTACTTC. Protein sequence: CASSLEPADPSGAYEQYF.

The table lists this clonotype with many counts. V gene TRBV28 combines with J gene TRBJ2-4; weak D call: TRBD1 (5 bases). Germline values: CDR1 MDHEN, CDR2 SYDVKM. The length of the CDR3 is 14 residues. The V end was cut by 5 bases, the J end by 0 bases, with 8 bases between. CDR3 DNA sequence: TGTGCCAGCAGTCTCCAGGGAGCCAAAAACATTCAGTACTTC. It codes for CASSLQGAKNIQYF.

The chain uses TRBV6-5 and TRBJ2-5; weak D call: TRBD2 (5 bases). Germline V gives CDR1 MNHEY, CDR2 SVGAGI. Trimming took 0 bases from V and 1 from J, leaving 12 bases between them. The CDR3 has 16 residues. This CDR3 reads CASSYSGNRVQETQYF. DNA of the CDR3: TGTGCCAGCAGTTACTCCGGGAACCGAGTCCAAGAGACCCAGTACTTC.

This clonotype has ten or more counts. The J gene is TRBJ2-7, the V gene TRBV10-3; 9 bases align to TRBD2. There are 17 residues in the CDR3. The V gene's germline CDR1 is ENHRY and CDR2 SYGVKD. V shed 0 bases, J shed 1 base, and the junction held 7 bases outside the gene matches. This chain's CDR3 is CAISESLAGPKSYEQYF. For the CDR3, the DNA is TGTGCCATCAGTGAGTCTCTAGCGGGACCGAAGTCCTACGAGCAGTACTTC.

The rearrangement links TRBV6-1 to TRBJ2-2; 11 bases agree with TRBD2. Germline V gene lookup returns CDR1 MNHNS and CDR2 SASEGT. The CDR3 has 16 residues. With V trimmed by 5 bases and J by 7 bases, 9 bases remained unmatched. The CDR3 DNA sequence: TGTGCCAGCAGTAGTAGCGGGAGGGCCGTCAACGGGGAGCTGTTTTTT. Its protein product is CASSSSGRAVNGELFF.

The chain has TRBV3-1 and TRBJ2-7; the D gene is possibly TRBD2 (7 bases). The CDR3 totals 16 residues. CDR1 is LGHDT, CDR2 YNNKEL, per germline (reference sequence). The ends were cut back, 1 base at V and 1 base at J, with 14 bases in the middle. The CDR3 DNA reads as TGTGCCAGCAGCCAAGGATTGCGGGGGCTATCCTACGAGCAGTACTTC. This gives the protein CASSQGLRGLSYEQYF.

This rearrangement joins TRBV19 to TRBJ2-2; D remains ambiguous. The CDR3 runs 15 residues. Germline V gene lookup returns CDR1 LNHDA and CDR2 SQIVND (reference sequence). V lost 0 bases and J 7 bases, leaving 12 bases between the germline ends. CDR3 sequence: CASSIDFGSGGELFF. Written as DNA, the CDR3 is TGTGCCAGTAGTATAGACTTCGGGTCTGGCGGGGAGCTGTTTTTT.

This clonotype was seen a few times. This chain uses TRBV9 with TRBJ2-2; D perhaps matches TRBD2 (6 bases). This CDR3 is built from 17 residues. Germline values: CDR1 SGDLS, CDR2 YYNGEE. Trimming cost V 0 bases and J 5 bases, with 17 bases left between them. The CDR3 DNA follows: TGTGCCAGCAGCGTAGGGATAAGGAGGGGTCAAACCGGGGAGCTGTTTTTT. It encodes CASSVGIRRGQTGELFF.